The subject of this entry is one T cell receptor beta chain. Patients of the Seattle cohort, enrolled during active infection, were followed longitudinally. This entry belongs to a study of blood T cell repertoires in COVID-19. Study-wide background: The cDNA or gDNA used as material had been derived from T cells, B-cell-depleted T cells, or PBMCs.

Per the original methods: How many nucleated cells were present was estimated from reference gene primer amplification. Method: immunoSEQ multiplex PCR; TCRdb's copy keeps in-frame clones and lacks some. Clonal size and the V and J genes are those of that table, whereas D and trimming came from the DNA. This sample carries 250,000 to 350,000 clones, approximately 84% of them seen once, and the ten largest clones take roughly 1.5%. The CDR3 is 11 amino acids. In germline, CDR1 is GTSNPN, CDR2 SVGIG (reference sequence). V gave up 2 bases and J gave up 8 bases, with 7 bases separating them. Input material: peripheral blood. The chain carries TRBV30 and TRBJ2-1; no definite D call. The source is a human donor with COVID-19, enrolled during active disease. The donor label of this sample is uncertain. CDR3 DNA: TGTGCCTGGAGTCTGGCTGATGAGCAGTTCTTC. Translation: CAWSLADEQFF.